The rows below give T cell receptor beta chains drawn from one sample of a study of CD8 T cells in ankylosing spondylitis. TCRdb passed the 5' RACE reads through MiXCR, listing each CDR3 protein once. The sample holds about 500,000 distinct CDR3 sequences, roughly 5.2% seen once. Material: blood, either unsorted or a sorted T cell fraction (not recorded which). The receptor source for this set is a male donor with ankylosing spondylitis. CDR3s include the opening cysteine and the closing phenylalanine or tryptophan. D genes are given only for firm matches. Not all rows give a size; the values are once, few, many and, for expanded clones, a class.

d_gene: NA
abundance: many
j_gene: TRBJ2-7
len: 14
v_gene: TRBV6-5
CDR3aa: CASSYSPGDYEQYF
CDR3nt: TGTGCCAGCAGTTACTCGCCCGGAGACTACGAGCAGTACTTC

d_gene: NA
abundance: many
j_gene: TRBJ1-5
len: 16
v_gene: TRBV20-1
CDR3aa: CSARDRGRGQYQPQHF
CDR3nt: TGCAGTGCTAGAGATCGGGGCAGGGGTCAATATCAGCCCCAGCATTTT

d_gene: NA
abundance: NA
j_gene: TRBJ2-5
len: 14
v_gene: TRBV20-1
CDR3aa: CSARVVADQETQYF
CDR3nt: TGCAGTGCTAGAGTGGTAGCGGATCAAGAGACCCAGTACTTC

d_gene: NA
abundance: many
j_gene: TRBJ2-5
len: 14
v_gene: TRBV2
CDR3aa: CASRRSRGPETQYF
CDR3nt: TGTGCCAGCAGAAGATCCCGGGGGCCGGAGACCCAGTACTTC

d_gene: TRBD1
abundance: many
j_gene: TRBJ1-2
len: 13
v_gene: TRBV18
CDR3aa: CASSLDREYGYTF
CDR3nt: TGTGCCAGCTCACTGGACAGGGAATATGGCTACACCTTC

d_gene: TRBD2
abundance: many
j_gene: TRBJ2-7
len: 16
v_gene: TRBV5-1
CDR3aa: CASSIGLAGVSYEQYF
CDR3nt: TGCGCCAGCAGCATTGGACTAGCGGGGGTCTCCTACGAGCAGTACTTC

d_gene: TRBD2
abundance: NA
j_gene: TRBJ2-3
len: 15
v_gene: TRBV27
CDR3aa: CASSIPGLAIDTQYF
CDR3nt: TGTGCCAGCAGTATACCGGGACTAGCGATAGATACGCAGTATTTT

d_gene: NA
abundance: many
j_gene: TRBJ1-1
len: 13
v_gene: TRBV5-1
CDR3aa: CASTLGGDTEAFF
CDR3nt: TGCGCCAGCACCTTGGGGGGGGACACTGAAGCTTTCTTT

d_gene: NA
abundance: NA
j_gene: TRBJ2-5
len: 14
v_gene: TRBV5-1
CDR3aa: CASSLSVMQETQYF
CDR3nt: TGCGCCAGCAGCTTGTCCGTTATGCAAGAGACCCAGTACTTC

d_gene: NA
abundance: NA
j_gene: TRBJ2-2
len: 15
v_gene: TRBV2
CDR3aa: CASKLLLVLSGELFF
CDR3nt: TGTGCCAGCAAATTGCTTCTGGTTTTAAGCGGGGAGCTGTTTTTT

d_gene: TRBD2
abundance: many
j_gene: TRBJ2-1
len: 15
v_gene: TRBV5-4
CDR3aa: CASSPLAGGHNEQFF
CDR3nt: TGTGCCAGCAGCCCACTAGCGGGAGGCCACAATGAGCAGTTCTTC

d_gene: NA
abundance: many
j_gene: TRBJ2-7
len: 13
v_gene: TRBV29-1
CDR3aa: CSVSSTPMYEQYF
CDR3nt: TGCAGCGTTTCGTCGACGCCGATGTACGAGCAGTACTTC

d_gene: TRBD1
abundance: many
j_gene: TRBJ1-4
len: 17
v_gene: TRBV4-3
CDR3aa: CASRLATGVGANEKLFF
CDR3nt: TGCGCCAGCAGGCTAGCGACAGGGGTAGGAGCGAATGAAAAACTGTTTTTT

d_gene: NA
abundance: many
j_gene: TRBJ2-5
len: 14
v_gene: TRBV7-2
CDR3aa: CASSLINVPETQYF
CDR3nt: TGTGCCAGCAGCTTAATAAATGTGCCAGAGACCCAGTACTTC

d_gene: TRBD1
abundance: NA
j_gene: TRBJ2-5
len: 12
v_gene: TRBV11-1
CDR3aa: CASSWDRETQYF
CDR3nt: TGTGCCAGCAGCTGGGACAGGGAGACCCAGTACTTC

d_gene: NA
abundance: many
j_gene: TRBJ2-2
len: 12
v_gene: TRBV5-6
CDR3aa: CASSQDAGELFF
CDR3nt: TGTGCCAGCAGTCAGGACGCCGGGGAGCTGTTTTTT

d_gene: TRBD2
abundance: many
j_gene: TRBJ2-7
len: 16
v_gene: TRBV4-3
CDR3aa: CASSQGLSGRGAGQYF
CDR3nt: TGCGCCAGCAGCCAAGGATTGAGCGGGAGAGGAGCTGGGCAGTACTTC

d_gene: TRBD1
abundance: many
j_gene: TRBJ1-2
len: 17
v_gene: TRBV29-1
CDR3aa: CSVLPGQGAESNYGYTF
CDR3nt: TGCAGCGTATTGCCGGGACAGGGGGCCGAGAGTAACTATGGCTACACCTTC

d_gene: NA
abundance: few
j_gene: TRBJ2-3
len: 13
v_gene: TRBV6-6
CDR3aa: CASRESSTDTQYF
CDR3nt: TGTGCCAGCAGGGAGTCCAGCACAGATACGCAGTATTTT

d_gene: TRBD2
abundance: many
j_gene: TRBJ2-7
len: 14
v_gene: TRBV27
CDR3aa: CASRRAGSTYEQYF
CDR3nt: TGTGCCAGCAGACGAGCGGGGAGCACCTACGAGCAGTACTTC

d_gene: NA
abundance: NA
j_gene: TRBJ2-7
len: 15
v_gene: TRBV18
CDR3aa: CASSPGGYSSYEQYF
CDR3nt: TGTGCCAGCTCACCGGGCGGGTACTCCTCCTACGAGCAGTACTTC

d_gene: TRBD1
abundance: few
j_gene: TRBJ2-3
len: 16
v_gene: TRBV7-2
CDR3aa: CASRSLLRQGFATQYF
CDR3nt: TGTGCCAGCCGCAGCTTACTCAGACAGGGCTTTGCTACGCAGTATTTT